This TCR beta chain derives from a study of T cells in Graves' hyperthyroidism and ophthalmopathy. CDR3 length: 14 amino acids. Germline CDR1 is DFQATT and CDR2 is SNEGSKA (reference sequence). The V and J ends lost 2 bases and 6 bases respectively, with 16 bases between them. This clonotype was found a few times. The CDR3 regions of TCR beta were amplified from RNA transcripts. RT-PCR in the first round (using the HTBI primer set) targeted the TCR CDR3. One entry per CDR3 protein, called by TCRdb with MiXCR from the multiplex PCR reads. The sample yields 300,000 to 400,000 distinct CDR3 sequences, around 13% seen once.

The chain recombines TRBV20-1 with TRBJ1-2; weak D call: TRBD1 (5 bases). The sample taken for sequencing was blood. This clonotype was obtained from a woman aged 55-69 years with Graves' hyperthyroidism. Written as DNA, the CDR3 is TGCAGTGCTAGACTCCGGGACGGTGGGGATGGCTACACCTTC. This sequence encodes CSARLRDGGDGYTF.